The source of this TCR beta chain is a study of CD8+ T cells in alopecia areata. Overall study results and limits: Affected lesional scalp, above all in alopecia totalis/universalis, was more clonal than normal scalp.

Sequencing used cDNA as its template, made by extracting RNA and reverse transcribing it. Repertoires were generated with immunoSEQ multiplex PCR, while TCRdb's copy carries only in-frame clones and drops some. The sample comprises around 34,000 clones, around three fifths of which are singletons, and less than 50% rests with the top ten. The CDR3 length is 14 residues. The germline gives CDR1 GTSNPN, CDR2 SVGIG (reference sequence). V was pared by 0 bases and J by 3 bases, with 11 bases between. This clone occurred once. Its antigen is unidentified. In alopecia areata patients, both lesional scalp punch biopsies and peripheral blood were collected. Separation by sorting yielded CD4+ and CD8+ T cells from PBMCs.

The sample was NKG2D-high CD8+ T cells sorted from blood. J is TRBJ1-1 and V is TRBV30; D might be TRBD1 (5 bases). This TCR was sampled from a human donor with alopecia areata. CDR3 sequence: CAWSVFGGDTEAFF. The CDR3 nucleotides are TGTGCCTGGAGTGTCTTCGGGGGAGACACTGAAGCTTTCTTT.